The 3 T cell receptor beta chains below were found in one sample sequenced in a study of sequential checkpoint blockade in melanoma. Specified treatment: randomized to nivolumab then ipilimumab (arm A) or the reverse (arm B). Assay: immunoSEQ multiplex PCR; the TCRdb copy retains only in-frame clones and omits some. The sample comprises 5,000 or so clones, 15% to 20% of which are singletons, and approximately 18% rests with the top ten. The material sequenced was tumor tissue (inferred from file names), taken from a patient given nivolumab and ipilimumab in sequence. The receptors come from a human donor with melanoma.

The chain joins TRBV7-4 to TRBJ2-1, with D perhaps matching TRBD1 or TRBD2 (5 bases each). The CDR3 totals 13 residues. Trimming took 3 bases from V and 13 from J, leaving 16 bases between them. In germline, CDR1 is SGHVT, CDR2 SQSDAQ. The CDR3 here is CASSFSGGADQFF. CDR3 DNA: TGTGCCAGCAGCTTTAGTGGGGGTGCGGACCAGTTCTTC.

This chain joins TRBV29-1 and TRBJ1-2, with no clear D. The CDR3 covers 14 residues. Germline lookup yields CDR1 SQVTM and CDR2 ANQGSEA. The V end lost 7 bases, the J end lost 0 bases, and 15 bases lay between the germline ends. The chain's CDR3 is CSAGSGNTNYGYTF. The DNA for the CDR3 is TGCAGCGCCGGATCGGGGAACACTAACTATGGCTACACCTTC. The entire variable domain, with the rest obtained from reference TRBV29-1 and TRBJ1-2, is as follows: SAVISQKPSRDICQRGTSLTIQCQVDSQVTMMFWYRQQPGQSLTLIATANQGSEATYESGFVIDKFPISRPNLTFSTLTVSNMSPEDSSIYLCSAGSGNTNYGYTFGSGTRLTVV.

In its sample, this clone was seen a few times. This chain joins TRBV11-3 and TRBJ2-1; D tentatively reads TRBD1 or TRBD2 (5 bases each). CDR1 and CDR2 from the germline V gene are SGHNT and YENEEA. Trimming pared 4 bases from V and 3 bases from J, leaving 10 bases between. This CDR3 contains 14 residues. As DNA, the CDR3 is TGTGCCAGCAGCTGGGGGACGCTCTACAATGAGCAGTTCTTC. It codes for CASSWGTLYNEQFF.